What follows are 22 T cell receptor beta chains derived from one specimen sequenced in a study of cytomegalovirus exposure and HLA in healthy donors. Researchers ran the PCR with 60 Vbeta and 13 Jbeta primers. Measured with immunoSEQ multiplex PCR; TCRdb has only the in-frame clones, and not every one. Among around 140,000 clones listed, about 77% were seen once. Sequencing input: PBMCs. The receptors come from a male donor in good health and CMV-seronegative.

V gene TRBV5-1 combines with J gene TRBJ2-1, with D possibly TRBD1 on 5 matching bases. V was pared by 0 bases and J by 6 bases, with 13 bases between. This CDR3 contains 15 residues. Germline V CDR1 and CDR2: SGHRS, YFSETQ. Here the CDR3 DNA reads TGCGCCAGCAGCTTGGGGACATCCGCCGGCAATGAGCAGTTCTTC. Residues: CASSLGTSAGNEQFF.

This clone was counted only a few times. This chain uses TRBV19 with TRBJ2-2; 8 bases agree with TRBD1. This CDR3 is 15 amino acids long. Germline loops: CDR1 LNHDA, CDR2 SQIVND (reference sequence). The J segment lost 7 bases and the V segment lost 10 bases, leaving 14 bases of the junction unmatched. The CDR3 loop reads CATQAGQALNGELFF. CDR3 bases: TGTGCCACCCAGGCGGGACAGGCCTTAAACGGGGAGCTGTTTTTT.

This clone has only a few counts. J is TRBJ1-2 and V is TRBV6-5, with TRBD1 matching 9 bases. J was trimmed by 8 bases and V by 5 bases; bases with no gene match: 9. This CDR3 comprises 14 residues. Looked up from germline, CDR1 is MNHEY and CDR2 is SVGAGI. The CDR3 bases are TGTGCCAGCAGTGGGTCGGGACAGGGAGGCGGCTACACCTTC. Its protein is CASSGSGQGGGYTF.

The rearrangement links TRBV7-8 to TRBJ1-1; no clear D. Between the trimmed V and J ends, which lost 3 bases and 1 base, there was a span of 9 bases. Looked up from germline, CDR1 is SGHVS and CDR2 is FQNEAQ. This CDR3 spans 14 amino acids. Here the CDR3 reads CASSFGRENTEAFF. The CDR3 DNA reads as TGTGCCAGCAGCTTTGGGCGGGAGAACACTGAAGCTTTCTTT.

This sequence joins TRBV6-1 and TRBJ2-3, with 8 bases that match TRBD2. CDR1 and CDR2 (germline): MNHNS, SASEGT. The CDR3 is made up of 16 amino acids. After removal of 1 base from V and 4 bases from J, the junction contained 7 bases not matched to a gene. The CDR3 loop is CASSEGAGGRADTQYF. CDR3 in DNA: TGTGCCAGCAGTGAAGGGGCGGGAGGCAGGGCAGATACGCAGTATTTT.

J is TRBJ2-7 and V is TRBV11-1, with D perhaps TRBD1 (6 bases). V gave up 5 bases and J gave up 7 bases, with 18 bases separating them. The CDR3 consists of 14 residues. Looked up from germline, CDR1 is SGHAT and CDR2 is FQDESV (reference sequence). The CDR3 loop reads CASSIQGDRREQYF. The DNA for the CDR3 is TGTGCCAGCAGCATACAGGGAGACCGTAGGGAGCAGTACTTC.

This clone has more than one count but fewer than ten. The chain recombines TRBV19 with TRBJ1-2, with D possibly being TRBD1 (6 bases). This CDR3 is 15 amino acids long. The germline V gene has CDR1 LNHDA and CDR2 SQIVND (reference sequence). Trimming stripped 7 bases from V and 3 bases from J, with 18 bases between. CDR3 in DNA: TGTGCCAGTACCCTGAGTGGGGGCGCTTACTATGGCTACACCTTC. Translated: CASTLSGGAYYGYTF.

The rearrangement links TRBV6-1 to TRBJ2-3; weak D call: TRBD2 (5 bases). V lost 5 bases and J lost 3, with 9 bases in between. Germline loops: CDR1 MNHNS, CDR2 SASEGT. CDR3 size: 13 residues. The CDR3 region is CASSLKRTDTQYF. CDR3 coding DNA: TGTGCCAGCAGTCTCAAGCGGACAGATACGCAGTATTTT.

This chain connects TRBV5-1 to TRBJ1-1; the match to TRBD1 covers 12 bases. Germline V gives CDR1 SGHRS, CDR2 YFSETQ. Unmatched junction bases numbered 6, after V lost 4 bases and J lost 2 bases. This CDR3 region has 16 residues. The CDR3 spells CASSGDRGLRNTEAFF. The CDR3 DNA sequence: TGCGCCAGCAGCGGGGACAGGGGGCTAAGAAACACTGAAGCTTTCTTT.

This clone was detected once. Distinct nucleotide sequences in the sample also encode this CDR3. This chain uses TRBV27 with TRBJ2-6, with a tentative D call TRBD1 (5 bases). The CDR3 is 15 residues long. Germline CDR1 is MNHEY and CDR2 is SMNVEV (reference sequence). V lost 3 bases and J lost 0, with 6 bases in between. In DNA, the CDR3 is TGTGCCAGCAGTTTTAGGGGCTCTGGGGCCAACGTCCTGACTTTC. It yields the protein CASSFRGSGANVLTF.

This clone turned up a few times. The chain is built from TRBV7-8 and TRBJ1-5; D may be TRBD1 (5 bases). Trimming removed 2 bases at V and 9 bases at J, with 8 bases between. Germline CDR1 and CDR2: SGHVS and FQNEAQ. The length of the CDR3 is 12 residues. Here the CDR3 DNA reads TGTGCCAGCAGCTTACAGGGTGGGCCCCAGCATTTT. Translated, it gives CASSLQGGPQHF. The entire variable domain, with the rest obtained from reference TRBV7-8 and TRBJ1-5, is as follows: GAGVSQSPRYKVAKRGQDVALRCDPISGHVSLFWYQQALGQGPEFLTYFQNEAQLDKSGLPSDRFFAERPEGSVSTLKIQRTQQEDSAVYLCASSLQGGPQHFGDGTRLSIL.

This chain links TRBV6-1 with TRBJ1-1, with D possibly TRBD1 on 6 matching bases. CDR3 size: 14 residues. Germline V gene lookup returns CDR1 MNHNS and CDR2 SASEGT. V lost 7 bases and J 3 bases, leaving 15 bases between the germline ends. The CDR3 DNA sequence: TGTGCCAGCACCCCCGCGGGGGGGCACACTGAAGCTTTCTTT. Protein sequence: CASTPAGGHTEAFF.

This clone was counted between two and nine times. V usage is TRBV11-3 and J usage is TRBJ2-1; possibly TRBD2 for D (7 bases). With 5 bases removed from V and 8 bases from J, the gap between germline ends came to 25 bases. CDR3 length equals 17 residues. The germline V gene encodes CDR1 SGHNT and CDR2 YENEEA. The CDR3 nucleotides read TGTGCCAGCAGCCTCGAAGTGGGGGGGGGCAACTATCATGAGCAGTTCTTC. This encodes CASSLEVGGGNYHEQFF.

The V call is TRBV11-3, the J call TRBJ2-7; 7 bases line up with TRBD2. Germline V gene data show CDR1 as SGHNT and CDR2 as YENEEA. V lost 5 bases to trimming and J lost 4 bases; unmatched junction nucleotides: 5. This CDR3 is 13 amino acids long. The CDR3 loop reads CASSTNSGYEQYF. The CDR3 nucleotides read TGTGCCAGCAGCACTAATAGCGGGTACGAGCAGTACTTC.

This clone has a handful of counts. It is unclear where the CDR3 begins or ends on the DNA, so no DNA is shown, and the CDR3 is as TCRdb lists it. The rearrangement links TRBV12-5 to TRBJ2-2; the table calls TRBD1, which could not be checked here. The CDR3 is 17 residues long, ends included. Germline V gene sequence: CDR1 LGHNT, CDR2 FRNRAP. CDR3 region: CASGLTGPPLRAGELFF.

A remark on this clone: Germline is not matched at one junction end, which may reflect a read error. The CDR3 region has the DNA TGCGCCAGCAGTTTGGGACTAGCGGTTCCCTACGAGCAGTACTTC. Translating it yields CASSLGLAVPYEQYF. The rearrangement links TRBV5-1 to TRBJ2-5; 11 bases agree with TRBD2. The tail of the sequence fits TRBJ2-7 better, so the J call may be wrong. Germline loops: CDR1 SGHRS, CDR2 YFSETQ. This CDR3 is 15 amino acids long.

The chain combines TRBV11-1 with TRBJ2-7; TRBD1 is a possible D gene (6 bases). Trimming shortened V by 4 bases and J by 4 bases, and 17 bases separated the two germline ends. This CDR3 comprises 15 residues. CDR1 and CDR2 (germline): SGHAT, FQDESV (reference sequence). The CDR3 spells CASSSSGHGIYEQYF. The DNA of the CDR3 is TGTGCCAGCAGCTCCTCGGGACATGGCATTTACGAGCAGTACTTC.

The J gene is TRBJ1-2, the V gene TRBV5-4; no definite D call. Trimming shortened V by 3 bases and J by 4 bases, and 16 bases separated the two germline ends. This CDR3 contains 15 residues. The V gene's germline CDR1 is SGHNT and CDR2 YYREEE (reference sequence). The CDR3: CASSSGTLGSYGYTF. Written as DNA, the CDR3 is TGTGCCAGCAGCTCGGGCACCTTGGGGAGCTATGGCTACACCTTC. The variable domain in full, completed from reference TRBV5-4 and TRBJ1-2, reads ETGVTQSPTHLIKTRGQQVTLRCSSQSGHNTVSWYQQALGQGPQFIFQYYREEENGRGNFPPRFSGLQFPNYSSELNVNALELDDSALYLCASSSGTLGSYGYTFGSGTRLTVV.

The rearrangement links TRBV2 to TRBJ2-7; TRBD2 matches at 8 bases. The trim removed 6 bases at V and 2 bases at J, leaving 6 bases unmatched. The CDR3 spans 14 residues. From germline, CDR1 is SNHLY and CDR2 FYNNEI. The CDR3 DNA sequence: TGTGCCAGCAGGTCACTAGCGGTCCCCTACGAGCAGTACTTC. It codes for CASRSLAVPYEQYF.

The chain employs TRBV5-4 and TRBJ2-7; 9 bases line up with TRBD1. V lost 2 bases and J lost 6; bases outside the gene matches: 6. The CDR3 runs 14 residues. Germline CDR1 SGHNT, CDR2 YYREEE (reference sequence). CDR3 DNA: TGTGCCAGCAGCTTTGCACAGGGGGCAGGCGAGCAGTACTTC. Residues: CASSFAQGAGEQYF.

This chain uses TRBV11-2 with TRBJ1-4; TRBD1 agrees at 8 bases. The CDR3 spans 17 residues. Germline lookup yields CDR1 SGHAT and CDR2 FQNNGV. Trimming at V came to 2 bases and at J to 2 bases, leaving 7 bases not matched to a gene. The CDR3 is CASSLLRGQGTNEKLFF. The DNA for the CDR3 is TGTGCCAGCAGCTTACTCCGTGGACAGGGCACTAATGAAAAACTGTTTTTT.

V is TRBV7-9 and J is TRBJ2-7; TRBD2 aligns across 12 bases. CDR1 and CDR2 (germline): SEHNR, FQNEAQ (reference sequence). V lost 5 bases, J lost 6 bases, and 5 bases stayed unmatched. This CDR3 is built from 14 residues. The CDR3 is CASSPGLAGREQYF. CDR3 bases: TGTGCCAGCAGCCCAGGACTAGCGGGGCGCGAGCAGTACTTC.